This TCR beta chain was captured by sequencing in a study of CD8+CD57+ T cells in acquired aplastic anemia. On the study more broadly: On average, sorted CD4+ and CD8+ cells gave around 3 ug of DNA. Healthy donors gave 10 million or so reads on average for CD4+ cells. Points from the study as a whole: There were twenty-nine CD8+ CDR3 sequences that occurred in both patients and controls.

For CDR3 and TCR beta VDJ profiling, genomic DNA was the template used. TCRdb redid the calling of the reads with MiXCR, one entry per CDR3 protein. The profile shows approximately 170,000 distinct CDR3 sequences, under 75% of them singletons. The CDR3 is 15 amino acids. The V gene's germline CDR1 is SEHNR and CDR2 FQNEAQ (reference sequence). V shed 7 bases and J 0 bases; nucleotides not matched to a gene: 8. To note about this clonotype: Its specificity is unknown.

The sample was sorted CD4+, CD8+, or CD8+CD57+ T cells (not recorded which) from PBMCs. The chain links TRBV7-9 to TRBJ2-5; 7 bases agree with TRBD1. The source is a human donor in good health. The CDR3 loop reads CASKIGGVYQETQYF. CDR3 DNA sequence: TGTGCCAGCAAGATAGGGGGCGTGTACCAAGAGACCCAGTACTTC.